The entry that follows covers one TCR beta chain sequence. Its antigen target is currently unknown. No much larger clone is present one base from it, and per-base qualities are unavailable. This specimen belongs to a study of blood T cell repertoires in COVID-19 (dated by TCRdb to 2019 to 2021). Looking at the study overall: The collaborator samples originated in the United States, Italy and Spain and spanned the acute and convalescent phases of COVID-19. HLA class I and class II types, where available, came from metadata supplied by the sample provider rather than from assay-based typing. The prospective study material was composed of cDNA or gDNA derived from T cells, B-cell-depleted T cells, or PBMCs. Samples were obtained from the ongoing ImmuneRACE study (first 160 participants) and from 950 to 1,500 subjects provided by 6 global collaborators. The dataset comprised deeply sampled blood TCRbeta repertoires from subjects exposed to, actively infected with, or recovered from COVID-19. A de-identified subject ID, COVID-19 status, age in years and sex were almost always included in the sample metadata. The repertoires were released in a freely available public database intended as a resource for research on the immune response to SARS-CoV-2. What the authors observed across the whole study: How much clinical and demographic metadata was included differed by source and by participant, and the metadata was provided uncurated.

Measured from the cysteine to the phenylalanine, the CDR3 is 14 residues long. The retained sequence is limited to the CDR3, 42 bases, with the frame set at the first base. The germline ends are 14 bases apart after V is trimmed by 5 bases and J by 6 bases. Looking up the germline V gene yields CDR1 LGHNT and CDR2 FRNRAP. Another Seattle source contributed samples from volunteer blood donors who had recovered from COVID-19. Collaborating institutions collected whole blood in K2EDTA tubes following their own protocols. For TCRbeta analysis, collaborators shipped samples in one of three forms: frozen whole blood, isolated PBMCs, or DNA extracted from either of those sample types. The immunoSEQ Assay, a bias-controlled multiplex PCR, was used to amplify TCRbeta CDR3 regions from genomic DNA. In the source study's methods: Nucleated cell counts per sample were estimated from amplification of reference gene primers within the assay. To quantify the absolute abundance of each unique TCRbeta CDR3 rearrangement, sequence reads were collapsed and filtered. For each sample, productive Simpson clonality was calculated as the square root of Simpson's diversity index over productive rearrangements. As stored in TCRdb, this immuneACCESS dataset retains in-frame rearrangements with V and J assigned. A fraction of the clones does not appear; measured against another copy, unresolved V genes explain less than half of the discrepancy, and the remainder lacks a known reason. That table gives V, J and clone size, and the DNA gave D and trimming. For this sample there are roughly 250,000 clones; approximately 86% appear just once. Roughly 7% of the sample goes to the ten largest clones.

The receptor was derived from a man in his sixties who had recovered from COVID-19. Sequenced input: peripheral blood. The sequence links TRBV12-5 to TRBJ2-1; the D segment could be TRBD1, given 6 matching bases. The CDR3 region has the sequence CASGVQGTGNEQFF. The DNA sequence is as follows: TGTGCTAGTGGTGTTCAGGGGACGGGCAATGAGCAGTTCTTC.